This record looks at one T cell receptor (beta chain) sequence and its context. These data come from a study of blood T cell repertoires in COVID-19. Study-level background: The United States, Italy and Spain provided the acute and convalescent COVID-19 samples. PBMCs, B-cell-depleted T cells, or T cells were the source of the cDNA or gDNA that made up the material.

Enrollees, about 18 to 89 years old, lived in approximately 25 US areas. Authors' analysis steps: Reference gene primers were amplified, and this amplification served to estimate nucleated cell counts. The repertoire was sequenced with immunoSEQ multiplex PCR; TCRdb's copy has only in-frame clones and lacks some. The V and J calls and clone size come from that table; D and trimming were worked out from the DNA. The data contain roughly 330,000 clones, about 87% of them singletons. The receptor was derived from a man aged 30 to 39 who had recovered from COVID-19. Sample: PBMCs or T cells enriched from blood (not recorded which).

The CDR3 DNA is TGTGCCAGCAGCTTAGGTGACAGGGAAGACACTGAAGCTTTCTTT. Protein: CASSLGDREDTEAFF. The chain uses TRBV7-9 and TRBJ1-1, with 7 nucleotides matching TRBD1. The CDR3 runs to 15 residues. In germline, CDR1 is SEHNR, CDR2 FQNEAQ (reference sequence). V gave up 1 base and J gave up 3 bases; unmatched junction bases: 5.